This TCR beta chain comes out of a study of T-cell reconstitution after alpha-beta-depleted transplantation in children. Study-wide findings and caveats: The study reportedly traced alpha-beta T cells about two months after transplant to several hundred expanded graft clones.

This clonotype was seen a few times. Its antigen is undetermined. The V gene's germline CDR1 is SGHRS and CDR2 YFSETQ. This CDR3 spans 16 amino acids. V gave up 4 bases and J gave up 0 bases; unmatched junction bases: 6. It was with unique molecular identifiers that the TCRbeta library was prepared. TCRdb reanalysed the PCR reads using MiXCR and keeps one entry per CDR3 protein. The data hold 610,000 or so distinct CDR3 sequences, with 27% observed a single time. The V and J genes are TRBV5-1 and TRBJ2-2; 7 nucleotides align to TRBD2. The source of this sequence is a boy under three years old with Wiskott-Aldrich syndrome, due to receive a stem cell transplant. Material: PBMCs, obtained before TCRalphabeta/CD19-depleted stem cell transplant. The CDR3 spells CASSPASGTNTGELFF. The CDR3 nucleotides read TGCGCCAGCAGCCCCGCTAGCGGAACGAACACCGGGGAGCTGTTTTTT.